One and the same sample provided the 11 T cell receptor beta chains below, sequenced in a study of persistence of HIV-infected CD4 T cells. These TCRs' antigens remain unknown. The immunoSEQ assay was version 4, run in survey mode. Some clones are missing from TCRdb's copy, which holds only in-frame ones; the method was immunoSEQ multiplex PCR. In the table there are roughly 17,000 clones, almost 65% of which are singletons. Cells were stimulated with CMV-infected fibroblast lysates at 10 ug/mL. Responding CD4+ T cells were sorted by upregulation of both CD40 ligand and CD69. Material: CD4+ T cells sorted from PBMCs after 18-hour stimulation, obtained from a patient who received antiretroviral therapy. The source of these receptors is an adult woman with HIV who was CMV-seropositive.

The rearrangement joins TRBV19 to TRBJ1-2; TRBD1 might be the D (5 bases). The length of the CDR3 is 16 residues. Trimming took 5 bases from V and 0 from J, leaving 16 bases between them. Germline loops: CDR1 LNHDA, CDR2 SQIVND (reference sequence). CDR3 DNA sequence: TGTGCCAGTAGTCCACCCCCGGGACGGGCTAACTATGGCTACACCTTC. Protein: CASSPPPGRANYGYTF. The whole variable domain, filled in from reference TRBV19 and TRBJ1-2, reads DGGITQSPKYLFRKEGQNVTLSCEQNLNHDAMYWYRQDPGQGLRLIYYSQIVNDFQKGDIAEGYSVSREKKESFPLTVTSAQKNPTAFYLCASSPPPGRANYGYTFGSGTRLTVV.

V usage is TRBV29-1 and J usage is TRBJ2-7; no firm D call. Per the germline V gene, CDR1 is SQVTM and CDR2 is ANQGSEA. Trimming stripped 5 bases from V and 1 base from J, with 6 bases between. The CDR3 extends over 11 amino acids. CDR3 loop: CSVSWSYEQYF. The CDR3 nucleotides read TGCAGCGTTTCGTGGTCCTACGAGCAGTACTTC.

This clone was observed a handful of times. The genes are TRBV14 and TRBJ1-1; no reliable D call. The V gene lost 1 base and the J gene lost 6 bases, with 12 bases spanning the gap. The CDR3 runs 14 residues. The germline V gene has CDR1 SGHDN and CDR2 FVKESK. The chain's CDR3 is CASSQGGWTSEAFF. For the CDR3, the DNA is TGTGCCAGCAGCCAAGGCGGGTGGACGTCTGAAGCTTTCTTT.

V is TRBV15 and J is TRBJ1-4; D remains ambiguous. The CDR3 contains 15 residues. V was pared by 3 bases and J by 5 bases, with 13 bases between. Germline lookup yields CDR1 LNHNV and CDR2 YYDKDF (reference sequence). Here the CDR3 DNA reads TGTGCCACCAGCAGTAGAAGCGGCGGAAATGAAAAACTGTTTTTT. Its protein product is CATSSRSGGNEKLFF.

The chain carries TRBV25-1 and TRBJ1-2; no reliable D call. CDR1 MGHDK and CDR2 SYGVNS come from the germline V gene. The CDR3 spans 15 residues. Trimming pared 4 bases from V and 4 bases from J, leaving 16 bases between. CDR3: CASSGAGPSAYGYTF. CDR3 DNA sequence: TGTGCCAGCAGTGGGGCAGGACCTTCCGCCTATGGCTACACCTTC.

The J gene is TRBJ1-1, the V gene TRBV7-6; D may be TRBD1 (5 bases). The CDR3 covers 15 residues. The V and J ends lost 5 bases and 4 bases respectively, with 17 bases between them. CDR1 is SGHVS, CDR2 FNYEAQ, per germline. The CDR3 reads CASSETVLPGTEAFF. The CDR3 coding sequence is TGTGCCAGCAGCGAGACAGTCCTTCCCGGCACTGAAGCTTTCTTT.

This clone turned up a few times. The gene calls are TRBV30 and TRBJ1-1; no firm D call. Germline V lookup: CDR1 GTSNPN, CDR2 SVGIG (reference sequence). V lost 0 bases and J 1 base, leaving 6 bases between the germline ends. The CDR3 length is 13 residues. The CDR3 bases are TGTGCCTGGAGTGTACGTGAGAACACTGAAGCTTTCTTT. It translates to CAWSVRENTEAFF.

CDR3 sequence: CASSDTSGGRDTQYF. For the CDR3, the DNA is TGTGCCAGCAGTGATACTAGCGGGGGAAGGGATACGCAGTATTTT. The rearrangement links TRBV2 to TRBJ2-3; 11 positions agree with TRBD2. Germline V gives CDR1 SNHLY, CDR2 FYNNEI. CDR3 length: 15 residues. Trimming removed 3 bases from V and 6 bases from J; junction bases left unmatched: 5. The complete variable domain, with remaining parts taken from reference TRBV2 and TRBJ2-3, reads EPEVTQTPSHQVTQMGQEVILRCVPISNHLYFYWYRQILGQKVEFLVSFYNNEISEKSEIFDDQFSVERPDGSNFTLKIRSTKLEDSAMYFCASSDTSGGRDTQYFGPGTRLTVL.

The chain recombines TRBV13 with TRBJ2-7, with 7 bases lining up with TRBD1. The CDR3 extends over 16 amino acids. The V and J ends lost 0 bases and 5 bases, in that order; junction bases with no gene match: 10. The germline gives CDR1 PRHDT, CDR2 FYEKMQ (reference sequence). The CDR3 DNA follows: TGTGCCAGCAGCTTAGGGCTAACGACAGGGATGAACGAGCAGTACGTC. This codes for CASSLGLTTGMNEQYV.

The CDR3 DNA reads TGTGCCACCACGAGGGGTACTAATGAAAAACTGTTTTTT. Protein sequence: CATTRGTNEKLFF. The chain joins TRBV15 to TRBJ1-4; weak D call: TRBD1 (5 bases). CDR3 length: 13 amino acids. Germline V gives CDR1 LNHNV, CDR2 YYDKDF (reference sequence). The V end lost 7 bases, the J end lost 2 bases, and 8 bases lay between the germline ends.

The V call is TRBV2, the J call TRBJ1-2; D remains ambiguous. The ends were cut back, 4 bases at V and 2 bases at J, with 14 bases in the middle. The CDR3 spans 15 residues. The germline V gene has CDR1 SNHLY and CDR2 FYNNEI. This chain's CDR3 is CASSVTIEANYGYTF. DNA for the CDR3: TGTGCCAGCAGTGTTACTATCGAGGCGAACTATGGCTACACCTTC.